This TCR beta chain came from a study of T cell responses to AZD1222 COVID-19 vaccine. General study results and limits: Spike-specific TCR breadth and depth rose after two AZD1222 doses.

The V segment lost 10 bases and the J segment 8 bases; nucleotides outside the gene matches: 6. This CDR3 region has 13 residues. The germline gives CDR1 SNHLY, CDR2 FYNNEI. Second-dose schedules of about 4 or about 12 weeks were combined. This table comes from immunoSEQ multiplex PCR, and its TCRdb copy is limited to in-frame clones, with some not included. Here the sample spans tens of thousands of clones, about 90% being singletons. As to this clone: The antigen remains undetermined.

This chain joins TRBV2 and TRBJ1-6, with 9 bases fitting TRBD1. The source of this sequence is an adult who received the AZD1222 COVID-19 vaccine. The sample consisted of peripheral blood, taken 28 days after the second AZD1222 dose. In DNA form, the CDR3 reads TGTGCCACCAGGGGACAGGGAGATTCACCCCTCCACTTT. Amino acids: CATRGQGDSPLHF.